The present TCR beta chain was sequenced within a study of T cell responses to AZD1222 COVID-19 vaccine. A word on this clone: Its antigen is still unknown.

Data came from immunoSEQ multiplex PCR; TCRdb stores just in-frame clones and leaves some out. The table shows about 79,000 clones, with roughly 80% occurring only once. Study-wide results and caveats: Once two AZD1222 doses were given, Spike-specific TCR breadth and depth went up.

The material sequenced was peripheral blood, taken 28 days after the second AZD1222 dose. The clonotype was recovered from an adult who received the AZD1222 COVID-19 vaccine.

CDR3: CASSRPGLGRDEQFF. The CDR3 bases are TGTGCCAGCAGTCGTCCGGGACTGGGCAGGGATGAGCAGTTCTTC. The rearrangement links TRBV28 to TRBJ2-1; D may be TRBD2 (6 bases). The CDR3 spans 15 residues. Germline CDR1 MDHEN, CDR2 SYDVKM. With 5 bases removed from V and 8 bases from J, the gap between germline ends came to 19 bases.